Given below is one T cell receptor (beta chain) in context. Its matching antigen is unknown. Since all of the isolated RNA was reverse transcribed, expressed TCRB transcripts were what got sequenced. Using immunoSEQ multiplex PCR, the repertoire was profiled, and TCRdb retains in-frame clones only, with some absent. The sample includes almost 250,000 clones, about 14% seen only once; the top ten take more than 0.02%. The sample originates from a study of beta chain features in type 1 diabetes. General study points: When Type 1 diabetes patients were examined, their TCRB CDR3s proved moderately but significantly shorter in all four CD4+ subsets. Patients showed naive, central memory and Treg TCRB repertoires that appeared more similar than those of healthy donors.

Germline trimming cut 4 bases from V and 1 base from J; bases unmatched to any gene: 7. The CDR3 runs to 16 residues. The germline V gene encodes CDR1 SGHDT and CDR2 YYEEEE. This clonotype originated in a woman in her thirties or forties in good health. The V and J genes are TRBV5-6 and TRBJ2-5; TRBD2 agrees at 10 bases. Specimen: naive CD4+ T cells from blood. DNA for the CDR3: TGTGCCAGCAGCGTTCCCGGACTAGCGGTCCAAGAGACCCAGTACTTC. This gives the protein CASSVPGLAVQETQYF.